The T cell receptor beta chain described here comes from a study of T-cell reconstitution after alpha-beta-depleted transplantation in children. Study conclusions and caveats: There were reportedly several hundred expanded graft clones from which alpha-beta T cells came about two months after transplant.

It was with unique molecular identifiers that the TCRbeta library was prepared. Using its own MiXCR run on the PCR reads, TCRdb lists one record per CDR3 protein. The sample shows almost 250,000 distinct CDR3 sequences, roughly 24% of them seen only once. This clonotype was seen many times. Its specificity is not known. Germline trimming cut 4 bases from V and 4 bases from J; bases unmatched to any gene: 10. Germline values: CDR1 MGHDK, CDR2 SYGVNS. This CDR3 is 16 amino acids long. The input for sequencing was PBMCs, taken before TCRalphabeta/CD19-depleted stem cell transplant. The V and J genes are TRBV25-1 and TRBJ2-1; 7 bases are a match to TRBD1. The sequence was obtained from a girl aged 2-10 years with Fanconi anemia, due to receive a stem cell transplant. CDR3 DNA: TGTGCCAGCAGTGCCATGACAGGGAAGGCGTACAATGAGCAGTTCTTC. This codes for CASSAMTGKAYNEQFF.